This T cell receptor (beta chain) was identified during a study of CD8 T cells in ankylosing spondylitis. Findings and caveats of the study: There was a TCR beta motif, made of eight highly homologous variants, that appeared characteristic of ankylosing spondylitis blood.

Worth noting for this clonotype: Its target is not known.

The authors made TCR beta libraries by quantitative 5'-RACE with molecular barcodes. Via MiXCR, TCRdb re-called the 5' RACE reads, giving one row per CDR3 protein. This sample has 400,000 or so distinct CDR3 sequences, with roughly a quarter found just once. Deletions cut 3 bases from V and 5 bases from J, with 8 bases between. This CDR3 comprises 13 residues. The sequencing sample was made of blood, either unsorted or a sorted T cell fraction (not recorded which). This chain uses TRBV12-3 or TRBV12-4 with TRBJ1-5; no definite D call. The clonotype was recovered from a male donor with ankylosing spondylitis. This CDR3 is CASSFQDYQPQHF. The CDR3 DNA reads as TGTGCCAGCAGTTTTCAGGATTATCAGCCCCAGCATTTT.